This TCR beta chain was recorded in a study of T-cell reconstitution after alpha-beta-depleted transplantation in children (TCRdb year 2016). The study in broad terms: Using TCR repertoire profiling, the study quantitatively followed how T-cell immune reconstitution unfolded in children after TCRalphabeta/CD19-depleted allogeneic hematopoietic cell transplantation.

Receptor libraries were prepared by PCR. Sequencing relied on an Illumina HiSeq 2500. TCR libraries were prepared with molecular barcoding, using unique molecular identifiers to normalize TCRbeta repertoire quantification. Using fastp trimming at Q25 and MiXCR clonotype assembly, TCRdb reanalyzed the public sequencing data and kept in-frame beta chains. Here each entry gathers all rows of one CDR3 protein and keeps the most common genes and DNA. The sample table holds more than 250,000 distinct CDR3 sequences, of which 9.9% were seen once. The ten largest make up over 9.5% of the sample. Concerning this clonotype: Its antigen target is currently unknown. Base qualities are not recorded, but no much larger clone differs from it by a single base.

Trimming leaves V shorter by 7 bases and J shorter by 4 bases, with the junction holding 8 bases beyond the gene matches. CDR1 is given as SGHRS and CDR2 as YFSETQ, both from the germline V gene. CDR3 length: 13 amino acids, cysteine to phenylalanine. Only the CDR3 portion is preserved as DNA: 39 bases, with reading frame beginning at the first base. The receptor was derived from a human donor who donated a stem cell graft to a child with SCID. The rearrangement joined TRBV5-1 to TRBJ2-7, with TRBD1 identical over 7 junction bases. Sequenced material: PBMCs from the stem cell graft donor, taken from the stem cell graft. The DNA reads TGCGCCAGCTCACGGGACAGATGGTACGAGCAGTACTTC. Protein translation: CASSRDRWYEQYF.